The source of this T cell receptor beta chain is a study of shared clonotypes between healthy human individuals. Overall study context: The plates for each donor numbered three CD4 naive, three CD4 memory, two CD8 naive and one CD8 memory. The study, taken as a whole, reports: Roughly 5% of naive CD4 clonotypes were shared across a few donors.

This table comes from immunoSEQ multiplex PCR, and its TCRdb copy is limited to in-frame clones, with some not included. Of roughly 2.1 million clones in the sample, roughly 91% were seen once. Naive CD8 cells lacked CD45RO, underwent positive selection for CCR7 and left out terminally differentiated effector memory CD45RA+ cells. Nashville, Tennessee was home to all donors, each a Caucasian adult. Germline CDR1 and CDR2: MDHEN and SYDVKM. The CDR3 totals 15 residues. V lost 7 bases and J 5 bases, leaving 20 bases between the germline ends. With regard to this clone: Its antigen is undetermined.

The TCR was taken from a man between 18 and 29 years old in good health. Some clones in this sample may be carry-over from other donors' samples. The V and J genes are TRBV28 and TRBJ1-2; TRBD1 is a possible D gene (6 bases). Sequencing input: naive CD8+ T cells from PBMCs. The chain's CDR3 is CASIPTGGRFYGYTF. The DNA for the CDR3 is TGTGCCAGCATCCCTACCGGGGGGCGATTTTATGGCTACACCTTC.